Below, one T cell receptor (beta chain) is given with its context. Here immunoSEQ multiplex PCR was the method, and the copy in TCRdb shows in-frame clones only, minus some. The sample has around 300,000 clones, 88% seen once. This sample was taken from a study of Ad26.COV2.S vaccination and SARS-CoV-2 variants. The treatment is: roughly 20 received Ad26.COV2.S at low or high dose, single or two shots; 5 received placebo; per-sample allocation not given. The samples were gathered on day 63 after the first injection of vaccine or placebo. Cohort 1b enrolled adults aged 18-55 years in Boston. The receptor comes from a person between 18 and 65 years old who received the Ad26.COV2.S COVID-19 vaccine or a placebo. The source was peripheral blood, collected in a trial of Ad26.COV2.S vaccine versus placebo.

For the CDR3, the DNA is TGTGCCTGGAAGCCTAGCGGGAGTCTTAGAACAGATACGCAGTATTTT. Amino acids: CAWKPSGSLRTDTQYF. The chain is built from TRBV30 and TRBJ2-3; 10 nucleotides agree with TRBD2. Germline V lookup: CDR1 GTSNPN, CDR2 SVGIG (reference sequence). The CDR3 is 16 residues long. V shed 4 bases and J 3 bases; nucleotides not matched to a gene: 10.